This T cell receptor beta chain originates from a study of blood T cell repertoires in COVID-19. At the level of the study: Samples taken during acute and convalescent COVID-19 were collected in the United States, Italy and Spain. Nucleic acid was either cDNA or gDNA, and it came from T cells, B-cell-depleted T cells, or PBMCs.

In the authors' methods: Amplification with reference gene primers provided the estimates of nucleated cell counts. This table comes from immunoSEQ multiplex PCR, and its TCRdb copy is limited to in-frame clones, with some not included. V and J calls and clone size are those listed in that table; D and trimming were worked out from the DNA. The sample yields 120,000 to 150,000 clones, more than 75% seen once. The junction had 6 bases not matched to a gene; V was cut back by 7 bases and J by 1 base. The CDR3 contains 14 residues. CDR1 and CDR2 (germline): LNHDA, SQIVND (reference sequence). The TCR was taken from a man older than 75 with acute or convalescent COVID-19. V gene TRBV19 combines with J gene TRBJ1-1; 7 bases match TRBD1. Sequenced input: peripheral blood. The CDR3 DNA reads TGTGCCAGTAAAATAACAGGGGCGAACACTGAAGCTTTCTTT. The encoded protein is CASKITGANTEAFF.